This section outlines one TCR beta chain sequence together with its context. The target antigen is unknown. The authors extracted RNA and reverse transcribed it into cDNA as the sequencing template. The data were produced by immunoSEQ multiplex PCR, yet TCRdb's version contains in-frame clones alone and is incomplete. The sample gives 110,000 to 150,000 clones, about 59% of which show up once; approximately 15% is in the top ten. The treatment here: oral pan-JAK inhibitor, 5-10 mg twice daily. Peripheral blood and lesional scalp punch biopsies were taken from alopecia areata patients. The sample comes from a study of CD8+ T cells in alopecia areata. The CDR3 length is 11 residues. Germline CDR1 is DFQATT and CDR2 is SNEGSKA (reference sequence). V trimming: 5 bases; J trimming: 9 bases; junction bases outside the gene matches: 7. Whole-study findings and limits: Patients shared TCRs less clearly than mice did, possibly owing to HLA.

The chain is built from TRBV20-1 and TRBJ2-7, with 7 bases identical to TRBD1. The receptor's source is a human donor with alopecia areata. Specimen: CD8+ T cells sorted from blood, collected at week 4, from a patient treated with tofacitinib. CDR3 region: CSAYYRGSQYF. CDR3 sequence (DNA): TGCAGTGCTTACTACAGGGGATCGCAGTACTTC.